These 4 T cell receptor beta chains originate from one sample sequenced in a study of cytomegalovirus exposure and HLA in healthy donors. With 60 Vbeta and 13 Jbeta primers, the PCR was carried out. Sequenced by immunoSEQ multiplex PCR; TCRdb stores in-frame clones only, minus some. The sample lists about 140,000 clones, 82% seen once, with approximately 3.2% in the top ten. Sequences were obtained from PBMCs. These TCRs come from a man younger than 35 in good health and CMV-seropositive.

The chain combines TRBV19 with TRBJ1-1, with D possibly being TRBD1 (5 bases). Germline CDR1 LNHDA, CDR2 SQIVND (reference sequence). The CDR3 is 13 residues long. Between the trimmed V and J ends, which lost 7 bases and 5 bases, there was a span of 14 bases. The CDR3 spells CASNPWGETEAFF. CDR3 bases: TGTGCCAGTAATCCCTGGGGGGAGACTGAAGCTTTCTTT.

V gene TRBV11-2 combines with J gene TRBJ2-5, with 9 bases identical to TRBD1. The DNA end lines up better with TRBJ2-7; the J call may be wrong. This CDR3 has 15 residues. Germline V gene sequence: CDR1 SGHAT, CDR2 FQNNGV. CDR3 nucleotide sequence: TGTGCCAGCAGCTTAGCAGTACAGGGGGCGTACGAGCAGTACTTC. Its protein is CASSLAVQGAYEQYF.

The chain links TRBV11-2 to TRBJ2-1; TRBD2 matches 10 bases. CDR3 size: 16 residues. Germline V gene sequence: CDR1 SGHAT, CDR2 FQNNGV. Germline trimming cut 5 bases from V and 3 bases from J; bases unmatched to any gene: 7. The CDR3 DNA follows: TGTGCCAGCAGCACCCAGGGGACTAGCGTCTACAATGAGCAGTTCTTC. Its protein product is CASSTQGTSVYNEQFF. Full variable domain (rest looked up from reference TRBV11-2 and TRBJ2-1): EAGVAQSPRYKIIEKRQSVAFWCNPISGHATLYWYQQILGQGPKLLIQFQNNGVVDDSQLPKDRFSAERLKGVDSTLKIQPAKLEDSAVYLCASSTQGTSVYNEQFFGPGTRLTVL.

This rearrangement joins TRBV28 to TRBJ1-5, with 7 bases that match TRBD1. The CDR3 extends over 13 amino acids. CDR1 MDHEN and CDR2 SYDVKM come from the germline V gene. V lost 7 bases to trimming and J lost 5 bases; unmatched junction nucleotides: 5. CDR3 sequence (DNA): TGTGCCAGCACCCGACAGGGACATCAGCCCCAGCATTTT. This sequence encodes CASTRQGHQPQHF.